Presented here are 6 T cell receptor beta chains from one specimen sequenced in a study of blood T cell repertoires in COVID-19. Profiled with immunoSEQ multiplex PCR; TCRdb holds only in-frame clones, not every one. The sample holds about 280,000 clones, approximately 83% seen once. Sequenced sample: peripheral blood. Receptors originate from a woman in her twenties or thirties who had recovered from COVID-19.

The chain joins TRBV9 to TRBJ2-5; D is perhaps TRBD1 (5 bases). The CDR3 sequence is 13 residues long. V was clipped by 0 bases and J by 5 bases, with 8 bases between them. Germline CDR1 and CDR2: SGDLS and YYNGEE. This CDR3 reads CASSVDRPETQYF. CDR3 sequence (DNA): TGTGCCAGCAGCGTAGACAGGCCGGAGACCCAGTACTTC.

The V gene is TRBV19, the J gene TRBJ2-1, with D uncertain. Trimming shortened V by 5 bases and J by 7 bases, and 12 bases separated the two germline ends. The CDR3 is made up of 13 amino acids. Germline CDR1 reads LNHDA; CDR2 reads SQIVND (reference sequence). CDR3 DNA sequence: TGTGCCAGTAGTGCGTATTTCGAGAATGAGCAGTTCTTC. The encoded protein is CASSAYFENEQFF.

For the CDR3, the DNA is TGTGCCAGCAGCCCCCGGGACAGGGTGAACGAGCAGTACTTC. Translated: CASSPRDRVNEQYF. This rearrangement joins TRBV5-6 to TRBJ2-7, with 9 nucleotides matching TRBD1. Per the germline V gene, CDR1 is SGHDT and CDR2 is YYEEEE. With V trimmed by 4 bases and J by 5 bases, 7 bases remained unmatched. CDR3 length: 14 amino acids. The variable domain in full, completed from reference TRBV5-6 and TRBJ2-7, reads DAGVTQSPTHLIKTRGQQVTLRCSPKSGHDTVSWYQQALGQGPQFIFQYYEEEERQRGNFPDRFSGHQFPNYSSELNVNALLLGDSALYLCASSPRDRVNEQYFGPGTRLTVT.

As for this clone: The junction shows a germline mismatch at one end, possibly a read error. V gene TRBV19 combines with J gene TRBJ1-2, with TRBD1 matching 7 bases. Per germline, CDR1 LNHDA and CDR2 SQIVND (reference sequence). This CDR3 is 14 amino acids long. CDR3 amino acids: CASTANPGTALRAF. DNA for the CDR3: TGTGCCAGTACCGCAAATCCCGGGACAGCCCTACGCGCCTTC.

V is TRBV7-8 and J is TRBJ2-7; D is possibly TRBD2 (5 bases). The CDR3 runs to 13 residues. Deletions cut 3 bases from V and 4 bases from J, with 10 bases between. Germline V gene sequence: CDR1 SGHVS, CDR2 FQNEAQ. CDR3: CASSFPGGYEQYF. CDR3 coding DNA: TGTGCCAGCAGCTTCCCGGGCGGGTACGAGCAGTACTTC. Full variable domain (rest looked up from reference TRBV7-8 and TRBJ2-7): GAGVSQSPRYKVAKRGQDVALRCDPISGHVSLFWYQQALGQGPEFLTYFQNEAQLDKSGLPSDRFFAERPEGSVSTLKIQRTQQEDSAVYLCASSFPGGYEQYFGPGTRLTVT.

CDR3 loop: CASREGFAEKLFF. As DNA, the CDR3 is TGTGCCAGCAGGGAGGGGTTCGCTGAAAAACTGTTTTTT. The V and J genes are TRBV11-2 and TRBJ1-4, with a tentative D call TRBD1 (5 bases). V dropped 6 bases and J dropped 7 bases, with 12 bases sitting between them. The CDR3 runs 13 residues. In germline, CDR1 is SGHAT, CDR2 FQNNGV.